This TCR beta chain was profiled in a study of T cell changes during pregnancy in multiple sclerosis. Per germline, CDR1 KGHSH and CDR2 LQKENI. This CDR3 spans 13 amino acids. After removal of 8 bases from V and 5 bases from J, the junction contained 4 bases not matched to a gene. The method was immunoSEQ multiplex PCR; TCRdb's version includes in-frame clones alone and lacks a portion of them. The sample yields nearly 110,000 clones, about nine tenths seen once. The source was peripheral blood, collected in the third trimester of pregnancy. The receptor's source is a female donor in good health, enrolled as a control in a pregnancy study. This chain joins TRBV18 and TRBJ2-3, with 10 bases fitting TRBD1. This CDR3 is CASIGQGGDTQYF. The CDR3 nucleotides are TGTGCCAGCATCGGACAGGGGGGAGATACGCAGTATTTT.